This TCR beta chain was sequenced for a study of cytomegalovirus exposure and HLA in healthy donors. The CDR3 has 15 amino acids. Trimming shortened V by 4 bases and J by 0 bases, and 13 bases separated the two germline ends. Per the germline V gene, CDR1 is SGHNT and CDR2 is YYREEE (reference sequence). The protocol was immunoSEQ multiplex PCR, while the TCRdb copy is restricted to in-frame clones and leaves out a portion. The table includes 65,000 to 70,000 clones, over 80% detected once. This chain connects TRBV5-4 to TRBJ1-1, with D tentatively TRBD1 (6 bases). Sequenced material: PBMCs. The receptor was isolated from a young man in good health and CMV-seronegative. CDR3 amino acids: CASSGNTGLNTEAFF. CDR3 in DNA: TGTGCCAGCAGCGGGAACACAGGGTTGAACACTGAAGCTTTCTTT.